What follows is one T cell receptor (beta chain) and its context. The sample comes from a study of blood T cell repertoires in COVID-19. On the study more broadly: Acute and convalescent COVID-19 specimens originated in the United States, Italy and Spain. The cDNA or gDNA used as material had been derived from T cells, B-cell-depleted T cells, or PBMCs.

In the authors' workflow: How many nucleated cells were present was estimated from reference gene primer amplification. Generated by immunoSEQ multiplex PCR, the TCRdb table keeps only in-frame clones and is missing some. D and trimming were read from the DNA, whereas the V and J calls and clone size are those reported in that table. This repertoire shows under 110,000 clones, about two thirds found once; its top ten account for around 0.92%. Trimming took off 9 bases at V and 2 bases at J, with 12 bases between the two ends. The CDR3 totals 13 residues. Per the germline V gene, CDR1 is LNHDA and CDR2 is SQIVND (reference sequence).

The sample taken for sequencing was peripheral blood. The chain carries TRBV19 and TRBJ2-3, with a possible D match to TRBD2 (5 bases). The TCR originated in a human donor with acute or convalescent COVID-19. The donor label of this sample is uncertain. The CDR3 spells CASGGRDTDTQYF. The CDR3 nucleotides are TGTGCCAGCGGAGGTAGGGACACAGATACGCAGTATTTT.